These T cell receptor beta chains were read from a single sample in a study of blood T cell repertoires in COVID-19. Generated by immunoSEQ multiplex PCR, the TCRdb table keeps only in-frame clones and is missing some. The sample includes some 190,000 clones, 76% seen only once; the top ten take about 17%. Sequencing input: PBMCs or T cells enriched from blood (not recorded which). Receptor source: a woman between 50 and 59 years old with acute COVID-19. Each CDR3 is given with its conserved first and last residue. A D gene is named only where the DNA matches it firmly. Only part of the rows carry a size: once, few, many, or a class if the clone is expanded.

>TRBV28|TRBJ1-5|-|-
CASTRDSNQPQHF
TGTGCCAGCACCCGAGATAGCAATCAGCCCCAGCATTTT
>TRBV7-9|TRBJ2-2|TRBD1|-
CASTPQGALAGELFF
TGTGCCAGCACCCCCCAGGGGGCCCTAGCCGGGGAGCTGTTTTTT
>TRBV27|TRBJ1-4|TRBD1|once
CASGTGGGEKLFF
TGTGCCAGCGGGACAGGGGGAGGTGAAAAACTGTTTTTT
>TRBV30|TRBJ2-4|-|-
CAWVPEGRNIQYF
TGTGCCTGGGTCCCGGAGGGGAGAAACATTCAGTACTTC
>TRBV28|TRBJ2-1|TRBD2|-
CASSTIAGSSYNEQFF
TGTGCCAGCAGTACCATAGCGGGAAGCTCCTACAATGAGCAGTTCTTC
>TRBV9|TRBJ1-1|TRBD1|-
CASSARQGANTEAFF
TGTGCCAGCAGCGCCAGACAGGGGGCGAACACTGAAGCTTTCTTT
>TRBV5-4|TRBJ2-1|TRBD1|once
CASSLPGQGAREQFF
TGTGCCAGCAGCTTACCGGGACAGGGGGCGCGAGAGCAGTTCTTC
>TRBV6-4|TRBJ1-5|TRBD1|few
CASRVQGADDQPQHF
TGTGCCAGCAGAGTACAGGGGGCGGACGATCAGCCCCAGCATTTT
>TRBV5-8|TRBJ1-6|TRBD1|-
CASSLGTGGLSPLHF
TGTGCCAGCAGCTTGGGGACAGGGGGTCTATCACCCCTCCACTTT
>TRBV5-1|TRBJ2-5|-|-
CASIDNQETQYF
TGCGCCAGCATAGACAACCAAGAGACCCAGTACTTC
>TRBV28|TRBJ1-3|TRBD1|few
CASKPGQAGNTIYF
TGTGCCAGCAAACCGGGACAGGCTGGAAACACCATATATTTT
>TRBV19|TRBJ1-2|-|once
CASSRGGGMTVGYTF
TGTGCCAGTAGTAGGGGAGGAGGGATGACTGTTGGCTACACCTTC
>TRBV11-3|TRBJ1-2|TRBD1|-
CASSLGTGREDGYTF
TGTGCCAGCAGCCTCGGGACAGGGAGAGAGGATGGCTACACCTTC
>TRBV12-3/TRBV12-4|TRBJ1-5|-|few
CASRLGQDGPQHF
TGTGCCAGCAGGCTAGGACAAGACGGCCCCCAGCATTTT
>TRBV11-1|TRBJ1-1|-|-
CASSLSQTYEAFF
TGTGCCAGCAGCTTATCACAGACCTATGAAGCTTTCTTT
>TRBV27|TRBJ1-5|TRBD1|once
CASSRTGSNQPQHF
TGTGCCAGCAGCCGGACAGGGAGCAATCAGCCCCAGCATTTT
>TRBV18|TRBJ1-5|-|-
CASSLSDGSGQPQHF
TGTGCCAGCTCACTCTCTGACGGGTCGGGTCAGCCCCAGCATTTT
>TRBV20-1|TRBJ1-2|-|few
CSAGHEGYTF
TGCAGTGCGGGACACGAGGGCTACACCTTC
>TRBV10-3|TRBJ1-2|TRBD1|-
CAISEPDNRGSGYTF
TGTGCCATCAGTGAGCCGGACAACAGGGGTAGTGGCTACACCTTC
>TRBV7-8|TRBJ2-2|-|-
CASSSPVGTGELFF
TGTGCCAGCAGCTCACCGGTCGGCACCGGGGAGCTGTTTTTT
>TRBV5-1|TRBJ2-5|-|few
CASSLAPGALGTETQYF
TGCGCCAGCAGCTTGGCCCCCGGTGCACTAGGCACAGAGACCCAGTACTTC
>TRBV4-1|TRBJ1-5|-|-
CASSPEDLAWNQPQHF
TGCGCCAGCAGCCCCGAGGACTTGGCGTGGAATCAGCCCCAGCATTTT
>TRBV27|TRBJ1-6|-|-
CASRGQYNSPLHF
TGTGCCAGCCGAGGACAGTATAATTCACCCCTCCACTTT
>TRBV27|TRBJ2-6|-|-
CASSLEPSGANVLTF
TGTGCCAGCAGTTTGGAGCCTTCTGGGGCCAACGTCCTGACTTTC
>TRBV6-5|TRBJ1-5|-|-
CASSSHRGGDQPQHF
TGTGCCAGCAGTTCGCACAGAGGCGGGGATCAGCCCCAGCATTTT
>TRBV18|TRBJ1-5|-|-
CASSPPLQGTGNQPQHF
TGTGCCAGCTCACCTCCCCTCCAGGGTACCGGCAATCAGCCCCAGCATTTT
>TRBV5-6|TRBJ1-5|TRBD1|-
CASSFRQGNHQPQHF
TGTGCCAGCAGCTTTAGACAGGGGAACCATCAGCCCCAGCATTTT
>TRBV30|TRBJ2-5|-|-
CAWSRAGETQYF
TGTGCCTGGTCACGGGCGGGGGAGACCCAGTACTTC
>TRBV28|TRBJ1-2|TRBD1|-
CASSLVTYQAGGSRGYTF
TGTGCCAGCAGTTTAGTAACTTACCAGGCAGGGGGCTCCCGGGGCTACACCTTC
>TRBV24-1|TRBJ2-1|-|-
CATSGLAYRAPYNEQFF
TGTGCCACCAGTGGCCTTGCCTACAGAGCCCCATACAATGAGCAGTTCTTC
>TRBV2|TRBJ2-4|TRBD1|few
CASSEDTGGLDIQYF
TGTGCCAGCAGTGAAGACACAGGGGGCTTGGACATTCAGTACTTC
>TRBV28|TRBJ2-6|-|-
CASSLSQGWRGANVLTF
TGTGCCAGCAGTTTATCGCAGGGCTGGAGAGGGGCCAACGTCCTGACTTTC
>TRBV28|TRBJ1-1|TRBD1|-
CASMDRMNTEAFF
TGTGCCAGCATGGACAGGATGAACACTGAAGCTTTCTTT
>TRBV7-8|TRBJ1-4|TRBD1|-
CASSPNRGQGVTNEKLFF
TGTGCCAGCAGCCCAAACAGGGGGCAGGGGGTAACTAATGAAAAACTGTTTTTT
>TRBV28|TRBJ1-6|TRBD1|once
CASSLETGVSSYNSPLHF
TGTGCCAGCAGTTTAGAGACAGGGGTGAGCTCCTATAATTCACCCCTCCACTTT